This section outlines one T cell receptor beta chain sequence together with its context. TCRdb's table, derived via immunoSEQ multiplex PCR, lists solely in-frame clones and lacks some. The sample consists of about 98,000 clones, around 90% of them appearing once. These data belong to a study of blood T cell repertoires in COVID-19. Turning to the study itself: Some COVID-19 samples were acute and others convalescent; all came from the United States, Italy and Spain.

Trimming left V 5 bases short and J 1 base short, with 11 bases between. Per the germline V gene, CDR1 is LNHDA and CDR2 is SQIVND (reference sequence). This CDR3 spans 14 amino acids. In Seattle, patients joined the study during active infection and were tracked longitudinally. This receptor was obtained from a woman aged 45-65 years with COVID-19, enrolled during active disease. This chain joins TRBV19 and TRBJ1-1; D call uncertain. Input material: peripheral blood. This CDR3 reads CASSPRSSNTEAFF. The CDR3 DNA sequence: TGTGCCAGTAGTCCCCGGTCGTCGAACACTGAAGCTTTCTTT.